Ten or more counts support the clone carrying this T cell receptor beta chain. This record comes from a study of T cells in Graves' hyperthyroidism and ophthalmopathy. From RNA transcripts, TCR beta CDR3 regions were amplified. An initial round of RT-PCR targeting the TCR CDR3 relied on the HTBI primer set. Each CDR3 protein is one row after TCRdb ran MiXCR on the multiplex PCR reads. This table holds around 340,000 distinct CDR3 sequences, around a sixth found once. Source material: blood. The receptor was derived from a woman aged 45 to 65 with Graves' hyperthyroidism.

The CDR3 protein is CASSTHRGYYGYTF. The CDR3 coding sequence is TGTGCCAGCAGCACCCACCGGGGCTACTATGGCTACACCTTC. The V gene is TRBV11-2, the J gene TRBJ1-2; maybe TRBD1 (5 bases). V lost 5 bases and J 3 bases, leaving 13 bases between the germline ends. From germline, CDR1 is SGHAT and CDR2 FQNNGV. CDR3 length: 14 residues.